A selection of T cell receptor beta chains follows, all from one sample in a study of cytomegalovirus exposure and HLA in healthy donors. Measured with immunoSEQ multiplex PCR; TCRdb has only the in-frame clones, and not every one. The sample yields 200,000 to 250,000 clones, around 89% seen once. Sample: PBMCs. These TCRs come from a woman aged 18-29 years in good health and CMV-seronegative. Each CDR3 is given with its conserved first and last residue. D genes are given only for firm matches. Clone size is given for some rows only: seen once, a few or many times, or a class if the clone is expanded.

j_call | v_call | clone_size | d_call | cdr3_nt | cdr3_aa
TRBJ1-3 | TRBV27 | once | . | TGTGCCAGCAGTTCGGGGGGTAGGGCTGGAAACACCATATATTTT | CASSSGGRAGNTIYF
TRBJ2-7 | TRBV19 | . | . | TGTGCCAGTAGTACCCCGGACAGAACCTACGAGCAGTACTTC | CASSTPDRTYEQYF
TRBJ2-2 | TRBV9 | few | TRBD2 | TGTGCCAGCAGCGTAGAAGGCGGGAGGGCCGTCGGGGAGCTGTTTTTT | CASSVEGGRAVGELFF
TRBJ2-3 | TRBV4-1 | . | . | TGCGCCAGCAGCCTCCGGCGGGCGAGCACAGATACGCAGTATTTT | CASSLRRASTDTQYF
TRBJ2-2 | TRBV14 | . | TRBD1 | TGTGCCAGCAGCCAAGCGCAGGGGGCGCGGACCGGGGAGCTGTTTTTT | CASSQAQGARTGELFF
TRBJ1-2 | TRBV6-5 | few | . | TGTGCCAGCAGTTACTCAGGACAGTATGGCTACACCTTC | CASSYSGQYGYTF
TRBJ1-1 | TRBV19 | . | TRBD1 | TGTGCCAGTAGTATCCAGGGGGCGAGAGGCACTGAAGCTTTCTTT | CASSIQGARGTEAFF
TRBJ2-2 | TRBV9 | once | . | TGTGCCACCTCCCCTGACAGCACCGGGGAGCTGTTTTTT | CATSPDSTGELFF
TRBJ1-1 | TRBV7-9 | . | . | TGTTCCAGCAGCTTAGATCTCGGACATGACTTT | CSSSLDLGHDF
TRBJ1-2 | TRBV5-5 | . | . | TGTGCCAGCAGCTTGGAGGGAGACTATGGCTACACCTTC | CASSLEGDYGYTF